This T cell receptor (beta chain) was sequenced for a study of identical twins. Study-level results: These conclusions were based on statistical analysis (cross-sectional, not following the same donors).

This clonotype was seen many times. Its antigen is undetermined. Each cDNA held unique molecular identifiers, and template switching gave it a universal primer site. TCRdb redid the calling of the 5' RACE reads with MiXCR, one entry per CDR3 protein. The data show around 570,000 distinct CDR3 sequences, with 9% to 10% seen just once and around 3.1% held by the top ten. Germline CDR1 LGHNA, CDR2 YNFKEQ. V trimming: 0 bases; J trimming: 0 bases; junction bases outside the gene matches: 1. The CDR3 totals 16 residues. The data also belong to a second study, concerning yellow fever vaccine responses in identical twins.

The TCR originated in a woman under 30 in good health. V is TRBV4-2 and J is TRBJ2-1; TRBD2 agrees at 8 bases. What was sequenced was PBMCs. Here the CDR3 reads CASSQESGSSYNEQFF. CDR3 DNA: TGTGCCAGCAGCCAAGAGAGCGGGAGCTCCTACAATGAGCAGTTCTTC.